Described below is a single T cell receptor beta chain sequence and its context. Methotrexate plus calcineurin inhibitor accompanied controls' myeloablative marrow transplants; sampling was 1 year later. Here immunoSEQ multiplex PCR was the method, and the copy in TCRdb shows in-frame clones only, minus some. The sample carries around 4,800 clones, more than 65% recorded once. The data are from a study of T cells after posttransplantation cyclophosphamide. Looked up from germline, CDR1 is SGHRS and CDR2 is YFSETQ. The CDR3 totals 15 residues. V gave up 1 base and J gave up 1 base, with 11 bases separating them.

V usage is TRBV5-1 and J usage is TRBJ1-2; a possible D gene is TRBD1 (6 bases). This sequence was found in a male patient between 40 and 49 years old who received an allogeneic stem cell transplant from an unrelated donor, was CMV-positive, and had chronic GVHD only. The graft donor may account for some of the T cells. Material: PBMCs, obtained after an allogeneic stem cell transplant with a calcineurin inhibitor and methotrexate. The CDR3 region is CASSLRGGDNYGYTF. The DNA of the CDR3 is TGCGCCAGCAGCTTGCGCGGGGGCGATAACTATGGCTACACCTTC.